Listed below are T cell receptor beta chains from one sample, sequenced in a study of control samples from healthy donors and cancer patients. Libraries were prepared by immunoSEQ multiplex PCR; TCRdb keeps only in-frame clonotypes and omits some of them. This table holds 150,000 to 200,000 clones, approximately 93% found once. Sequenced: blood. The receptors shown here come from a middle-aged woman in good health. Each CDR3 is given with its conserved first and last residue. D genes are given only for firm matches. For some rows the clone size is stated as once, few or many, or as a class when expanded; others skip it.

>NA|TRBJ2-1|TRBV5-5|TRBD2
TGTGCCAGCAGCTTCCTAGCGGGAGACAATGAGCAGTTCTTC
CASSFLAGDNEQFF
>NA|TRBJ1-2|TRBV2|NA
TGTGCCAGCAGTGAATCGAGCCTCGCGGGTGGCTACACCTTC
CASSESSLAGGYTF
>NA|TRBJ1-6|TRBV13|NA
TGTGCCAGCAGCTTAGGCTTGGGTCGGTATAATTCACCCCTCCACTTT
CASSLGLGRYNSPLHF
>NA|TRBJ2-5|TRBV28|NA
TGTGCCAGCAGTTTAAGATACAGGGTGGAGACCCAGTACTTC
CASSLRYRVETQYF
>NA|TRBJ2-5|TRBV2|TRBD2
TGTGCCAGCAGTGATCGGGCGGGAGGGGGCGACTGGGAAGAGACCCAGTACTTC
CASSDRAGGGDWEETQYF
>NA|TRBJ1-2|TRBV15|TRBD1
TGTGCCACCAGCACCCGGGACAGGGGTATTAACTATGGCTACACCTTC
CATSTRDRGINYGYTF
>NA|TRBJ1-1|TRBV12-5|NA
TGTGCTAGTGGTTTGCGGATGAACACTGAAGCTTTCTTT
CASGLRMNTEAFF
>NA|TRBJ2-5|TRBV5-1|NA
TGCGCCAGCAGCTTGGCTGGGGGCCAAGAGACCCAGTACTTC
CASSLAGGQETQYF
>NA|TRBJ1-2|TRBV7-8|TRBD1
TGTGCCAGCAGCACAGGGGACTTTGCGGGTGGCTACACCTTC
CASSTGDFAGGYTF
>NA|TRBJ2-1|TRBV6-2/TRBV6-3|TRBD2
TGTGCCAGCAGTTACTCGATGCTAGCGGGGGGGAGCTCCTACAATGAGCAGTTCTTC
CASSYSMLAGGSSYNEQFF
>NA|TRBJ2-5|TRBV4-3|NA
TGCGCCAGCAGCCATCTGGGAGGTGGGGAGACCCAGTACTTC
CASSHLGGGETQYF
>NA|TRBJ2-1|TRBV4-3|TRBD2
TGCGCCAGCAGCCAGGAAACTAGCGGGAGTTACAATGAGCAGTTCTTC
CASSQETSGSYNEQFF
>NA|TRBJ2-5|TRBV11-2|NA
TGTGCCAGCAGCCACCGGGTAGGGGCAGAGACCCAGTACTTC
CASSHRVGAETQYF
>NA|TRBJ2-1|TRBV5-6|TRBD1
TGTGCCAGCAGCTTAGGTGGACAGGGCAATGAGCAGTTCTTC
CASSLGGQGNEQFF
>NA|TRBJ1-2|TRBV5-4|NA
TGTGCCAGCAGCGGATGGACAGAAAGTGGCTATGGCTACACCTTC
CASSGWTESGYGYTF
>NA|TRBJ1-5|TRBV11-2|TRBD1
TGTGCCAGCAGCACGACAGGGAACAATCAGCCCCAGCATTTT
CASSTTGNNQPQHF
>once|TRBJ2-7|TRBV9|TRBD2
TGTGCCAGCAGCGCCAATAGCGGGAGGGCTTACGAGCAGTACTTC
CASSANSGRAYEQYF
>NA|TRBJ1-1|TRBV25-1|NA
TGTGCCAGCAGTGAGGTAGGCAGACACAGAGAGGCTTTCTTT
CASSEVGRHREAFF
>NA|TRBJ2-1|TRBV7-9|NA
TGTGCCAGCAGCTTAGCGCGGGGTGGGGCAAATGAGCAGTTCTTC
CASSLARGGANEQFF
>NA|TRBJ2-7|TRBV11-2|NA
TGTGCCAGCAGCTTAGAAGGGCAGGGATATTACGAGCAGTACTTC
CASSLEGQGYYEQYF
>NA|TRBJ1-4|TRBV10-2|NA
TGCGCCAGCAGTGAACAGGGCTCAACTAATGAAAAACTGTTTTTT
CASSEQGSTNEKLFF
>NA|TRBJ1-1|TRBV18|NA
TGTGCCAGCTCACCAAACATGAACACTGAAGCTTTCTTT
CASSPNMNTEAFF
>few|TRBJ2-3|TRBV5-1|NA
TGCGCCAGCAGCTTCGGACAGCGTAGCACAGATACGCAGTATTTT
CASSFGQRSTDTQYF
>NA|TRBJ1-1|TRBV18|NA
TGTGCCAGCTCACCACAAATGGATGTTTGGACTGAAGCTTTCTTT
CASSPQMDVWTEAFF
>NA|TRBJ2-5|TRBV9|NA
TGTGCCAGCAGCGTGACAGGGAGGCAAGAGACCCAGTACTTC
CASSVTGRQETQYF
>NA|TRBJ1-2|TRBV5-6|NA
TGTGCCAGCAGCTTGGCCTCTGGGGGCTACACCTTC
CASSLASGGYTF
>NA|TRBJ2-2|TRBV5-1|NA
TGCGCCAGCAGCTTGAACGTAAGGTCGAACACCGGGGAGCTGTTTTTT
CASSLNVRSNTGELFF
>NA|TRBJ1-2|TRBV6-5|NA
TGTGCCAGCAGTACCGTTTTGAACTATGGCTACACCTTC
CASSTVLNYGYTF
>NA|TRBJ2-3|TRBV7-8|NA
TGTGCCAGCAGCTCAGACACCCGCGGCACAGATACGCAGTATTTT
CASSSDTRGTDTQYF
>NA|TRBJ1-1|TRBV9|NA
TGTGCCAGCAGCGTAGGACTAGGGCCGAACACTGAAGCTTTCTTT
CASSVGLGPNTEAFF
>NA|TRBJ1-6|TRBV5-6|NA
TGTGCCAGCAGCTTGTATCTGCGACCTAGCTCCTATAATTCACCCCTCCACTTT
CASSLYLRPSSYNSPLHF
>NA|TRBJ2-3|TRBV12-3/TRBV12-4|NA
TGTGCCAGCAAAGTAGGGGAGAAAGATACGCAGTATTTT
CASKVGEKDTQYF
>NA|TRBJ1-1|TRBV14|TRBD1
TGTGCCAGCAGCTCAAATCAGGGGGAGCTGAACACTGAAGCTTTCTTT
CASSSNQGELNTEAFF
>once|TRBJ1-2|TRBV7-9|NA
TGTGCCAGCAGCTTAGGGGAATTCTCCTATGGCTACACCTTC
CASSLGEFSYGYTF
>NA|TRBJ1-1|TRBV3-1/TRBV3-2|TRBD1
TGTGCCAGCAGTCTTGACAGGGGGGCTGGAGCTTTCTTT
CASSLDRGAGAFF
>NA|TRBJ2-5|TRBV29-1|NA
TGCAGCGTTTCCCGGGACATCGGTCTACCGGACCAGTACTTC
CSVSRDIGLPDQYF
>NA|TRBJ1-1|TRBV19|NA
TGTGCCAGTAGCTATCTGGTCCCCTCAGGGACTGAAGCTTTCTTT
CASSYLVPSGTEAFF
>NA|TRBJ2-7|TRBV7-9|TRBD2
TGTGCCAGCAGCCCTAGACTAGCGGGGACCTCCTACGAGCAGTACTTC
CASSPRLAGTSYEQYF
>NA|TRBJ1-5|TRBV6-6|TRBD1
TGTGCCAGCTCACAGGGGAATCAGCCCCAGCATTTT
CASSQGNQPQHF
>NA|TRBJ1-3|TRBV19|TRBD1
TGTGCCAGTAGTCCCCGGACAGGGTCAGCATATTTT
CASSPRTGSAYF
>once|TRBJ1-2|TRBV5-6|TRBD1
TGTGCCAGCACCGGGGACAGGGGGTCCTATGGCTACACCTTC
CASTGDRGSYGYTF
>NA|TRBJ2-3|TRBV4-3|NA
TGCGCCAGCAGCCAGACTAGATTTCCAGATACGCAGTATTTT
CASSQTRFPDTQYF
>NA|TRBJ2-7|TRBV20-1|TRBD2
TGCAGTGCTAGTACCCGGGAGGCCGCGTACGAGCAGTACTTC
CSASTREAAYEQYF
>NA|TRBJ2-1|TRBV6-5|NA
TGTGCCAGCAGTTACTCCCAGGGCGTCAACAATGAGCAGTTCTTC
CASSYSQGVNNEQFF
>once|TRBJ2-3|TRBV5-1|NA
TGCGCCAGCCAGTGGCGCACAGATACGCAGTATTTT
CASQWRTDTQYF
>NA|TRBJ1-2|TRBV6-5|NA
TGTGCCAGCAGTTACGTGGGCCGGGATGGCTACACCTTC
CASSYVGRDGYTF
>NA|TRBJ2-6|TRBV4-1|NA
TGCGCCAGCATGATTTTCTCTGGGGCCAACGTCCTGACTTTC
CASMIFSGANVLTF
>NA|TRBJ2-1|TRBV12-5|NA
TGTGCTAGTGGTTTGTCGAGCTCCTACAATGAGCAGTTCTTC
CASGLSSSYNEQFF